The rows below give T cell receptor beta chains drawn from one sample of a study of T cell changes during pregnancy in multiple sclerosis. Assay: immunoSEQ multiplex PCR; the TCRdb copy retains only in-frame clones and omits some. The sample carries 20,000 to 25,000 clones, about nine tenths recorded once. The material was CD8+ T cells from peripheral blood mononuclear cells, obtained in the first trimester of pregnancy. The source of these receptors is a female donor in good health, enrolled as a control in a pregnancy study. The CDR3 runs from the conserved cysteine through the conserved F or W. D genes are given only for firm matches. Expanded clones get a size class; other rows say once, few or many, or leave the size out.

V gene,CDR3 length,D gene,clone size,J gene,CDR3 DNA,CDR3 protein
TRBV4-2,15,NA,once,TRBJ2-1,TGTGCCAGCAGCCAAGCGGAGAACTCCTACAATGAGCAGTTCTTC,CASSQAENSYNEQFF
TRBV19,16,NA,NA,TRBJ2-2,TGTGCCAGTAGTATAAACAGCAGGGATAAGGCCGGGGAGCTGTTTTTT,CASSINSRDKAGELFF
TRBV10-2,13,NA,NA,TRBJ2-7,TGCGCCAGTGAGGGACACCCTGACAACGAGCAGTACTTC,CASEGHPDNEQYF
TRBV27,11,NA,NA,TRBJ2-7,TGTGCCAGCAAAGGAGGGTCCCAGCAGTACTTC,CASKGGSQQYF
TRBV27,17,NA,once,TRBJ2-3,TGTGCCAGCAGTGGAATACCAACTAGATCTAGCACAGATACGCAGTATTTT,CASSGIPTRSSTDTQYF
TRBV4-1,16,NA,NA,TRBJ2-7,TGCGCCAGCAGCCAGACCGGGACGGGGGTCTCCTACGAGCAGTACTTC,CASSQTGTGVSYEQYF
TRBV7-6,13,NA,NA,TRBJ2-3,TGTGCCAGCAGCTTACTTATCGCAGATACGCAGTATTTT,CASSLLIADTQYF
TRBV5-1,14,NA,NA,TRBJ2-2,TGCGCCAGCAGCTTGGACAGTTACACCGGGGAGCTGTTTTTT,CASSLDSYTGELFF
TRBV6-4,15,NA,many,TRBJ2-1,TGTGCCAGCAGGTTCATTTTCACGCGGGACAATGAGCAGTTCTTC,CASRFIFTRDNEQFF
TRBV11-2,15,TRBD1,NA,TRBJ2-7,TGTGCCAGCAGCCACCCCCGGGACAGGGTCGCCGAGCAGTACTTC,CASSHPRDRVAEQYF
TRBV4-3,19,TRBD1,NA,TRBJ1-1,TGCGCCAGCAGCCAAGGGGGAGGAACCGGACAGGGATTGAACACTGAAGCTTTCTTT,CASSQGGGTGQGLNTEAFF
TRBV2,10,NA,few,TRBJ1-2,TGTGCCAGCAGACTTCTGGGCTACACCTTC,CASRLLGYTF
TRBV6-5,15,TRBD1,NA,TRBJ1-6,TGTGCCAGCAGTTCCCAGCCGGGACAGCTTTCACCCCTCCACTTT,CASSSQPGQLSPLHF
TRBV27,14,NA,NA,TRBJ2-7,TGTGCCAGCCGCACAGGGCATAGCTCCTACGAGCAGTACTTC,CASRTGHSSYEQYF
TRBV5-8,16,NA,NA,TRBJ2-1,TGTGCCAGCAGCTTGGTTGCCTCCCTATCCTACAATGAGCAGTTCTTC,CASSLVASLSYNEQFF
TRBV18,16,TRBD1,NA,TRBJ2-3,TGTGCCAGCTCACCACCCGAACAGGGGTTTGGAGATACGCAGTATTTT,CASSPPEQGFGDTQYF
TRBV7-2,18,TRBD2,NA,TRBJ2-3,TGTGCCAGCAGCCTCACCTATAGCGGGGGGGTAGGCACAGATACGCAGTATTTT,CASSLTYSGGVGTDTQYF
TRBV27,13,NA,few,TRBJ2-7,TGTGCCAGCAGTTTATCACCGGTCGACGAGCAGTACTTC,CASSLSPVDEQYF
TRBV2,14,NA,NA,TRBJ1-2,TGTGCCACCCCGAAGGGGTATGGGAACTATGGCTACACCTTC,CATPKGYGNYGYTF
TRBV7-9,13,NA,NA,TRBJ1-1,TGTGCCAGCAGCTTATCGGAGGCGACTGAAGCTTTCTTT,CASSLSEATEAFF
TRBV21-1,13,NA,NA,TRBJ1-2,TGTGCCAGCATCGGGACACCCTGGGATGGCTACACCTTC,CASIGTPWDGYTF
TRBV5-4,15,TRBD1,NA,TRBJ1-2,TGTGCCAGCAGCTCCCAAGATACCACAGGGGGCGGCTACACCTTC,CASSSQDTTGGGYTF
TRBV7-9,17,TRBD1,once,TRBJ2-7,TGTGCCAGCAGCTTAGGGAACGGGGGACAGGGGTCGTACGAGCAGTACTTC,CASSLGNGGQGSYEQYF
TRBV7-2,13,NA,NA,TRBJ2-5,TGTGCCAGCAGCTTCTACCCGGAGGAGACCCAGTACTTC,CASSFYPEETQYF
TRBV28,14,NA,NA,TRBJ2-3,TGTGCCACCGGAGGACGGCCTGAGACAGATACGCAGTATTTT,CATGGRPETDTQYF
TRBV5-4,19,TRBD2,NA,TRBJ2-6,TGTGCCAGCAGCTTGGGTTTGGCGGGGGAAATCTCTGGGGCCAACGTCCTGACTTTC,CASSLGLAGEISGANVLTF
TRBV2,16,TRBD1,few,TRBJ1-6,TGTGCCAGCAGTACCCGGGACAGGGTCCCAAGGTCACCCCTCCACTTT,CASSTRDRVPRSPLHF
TRBV7-9,11,NA,NA,TRBJ2-3,TGTGCCAGCAGCCGCCTTAGTACGCAGTATTTT,CASSRLSTQYF
TRBV19,14,TRBD1,NA,TRBJ1-2,TGTGCCAGTAGTATTCAAGGGGGCAACTATGGCTACACCTTC,CASSIQGGNYGYTF
TRBV29-1,11,NA,NA,TRBJ2-3,TGCAGCGCGGGGGGCCCAGATACGCAGTATTTT,CSAGGPDTQYF
TRBV27,14,TRBD1,once,TRBJ2-7,TGTGCCAACGCCGGGACAGAGACCTCCTACGAGCAGTACTTC,CANAGTETSYEQYF
TRBV19,12,TRBD1,once,TRBJ1-2,TGTGCCAGTACAACAGGGGGCTCTGGCTACACCTTC,CASTTGGSGYTF
TRBV13,21,TRBD1,NA,TRBJ1-6,TGTGCCAGCAGCTTAGGCGGACAGGCCGCGTCTCCGGGCTCCTATAATTCACCCCTCCACTTT,CASSLGGQAASPGSYNSPLHF
TRBV7-9,16,TRBD1,NA,TRBJ2-1,TGTGCCAGCAGCTTAGCGGCAGGGGGCGCTTGGAATGAGCAGTTCTTC,CASSLAAGGAWNEQFF
TRBV9,14,NA,NA,TRBJ1-4,TGTGCCAGCAGCGCCAGAAAAACGAATGAAAAACTGTTTTTT,CASSARKTNEKLFF
TRBV5-4,14,NA,NA,TRBJ2-1,TGTGCCAGCAGCTTACCTAGCGTGTACAATGAGCAGTTCTTC,CASSLPSVYNEQFF
TRBV29-1,13,NA,NA,TRBJ1-1,TGCAGCGTTGTCGGGGGGACGAACACTGAAGCTTTCTTT,CSVVGGTNTEAFF
TRBV30,13,NA,few,TRBJ1-1,TGTGCCTGGCGACTGCACATGAACACTGAAGCTTTCTTT,CAWRLHMNTEAFF
TRBV5-1,14,NA,NA,TRBJ1-1,TGCGCCAGCAGCTTGGGCCAGGGCCGGGTAGAGGCTTTCTTT,CASSLGQGRVEAFF
TRBV30,14,TRBD1,NA,TRBJ1-2,TGTGCCTGGAAAGGGACAGGGGGTAGCTATGGCTACACCTTC,CAWKGTGGSYGYTF
TRBV2,12,NA,NA,TRBJ2-7,TGTGCCAGCGACGACAGCTCCTACGAGCAGTACTTC,CASDDSSYEQYF
TRBV7-9,15,TRBD1,NA,TRBJ2-1,TGTGCCAGCAGCTTAGCAGGGGGCACCTACAATGAGCAGTTCTTC,CASSLAGGTYNEQFF
TRBV28,16,NA,NA,TRBJ1-1,TGTGCCAGCAGTGACGCGGGGGATGGCGTGAACACTGAAGCTTTCTTT,CASSDAGDGVNTEAFF
TRBV6-6,15,TRBD1,NA,TRBJ1-4,TGTGCCAGCAGTACCGACAGGGGGGCTAATGAAAAACTGTTTTTT,CASSTDRGANEKLFF
TRBV6-1,15,NA,NA,TRBJ1-5,TGTGCCAGCAGTGAAAGCGGCGATAGCAATCAGCCCCAGCATTTT,CASSESGDSNQPQHF
TRBV2,16,NA,NA,TRBJ1-2,TGTGCCAGCAGTGAACTACAGGGTGCCCTTAACTATGGCTACACCTTC,CASSELQGALNYGYTF
TRBV7-9,13,TRBD2,NA,TRBJ2-7,TGTGCCAGCACCGGGACTAGCAAGGGGGAGCAGTACTTC,CASTGTSKGEQYF
TRBV2,15,TRBD1,NA,TRBJ2-3,TGTGCCAGCAGTGAAAGGGGGCACAGCACAGATACGCAGTATTTT,CASSERGHSTDTQYF